These T cell receptor beta chains were read from a single sample in a study of blood T cell repertoires in COVID-19. Clones were read by immunoSEQ multiplex PCR, and TCRdb kept only the in-frame ones, dropping some. The sample yields 130,000 or so clones, about 88% seen once. Sequenced: peripheral blood. These receptors all stem from a human donor with COVID-19, enrolled during active disease. The donor label of this sample is uncertain. The CDR3 runs from the conserved cysteine through the conserved F or W.

V gene: TRBV10-1
J gene: TRBJ2-2
CDR3 protein: CASSAPSGNTGELFF

V gene: TRBV18
J gene: TRBJ1-1
CDR3 protein: CASSPPRGTEAFF

V gene: TRBV12-5
J gene: TRBJ2-1
CDR3 protein: CASGPIGGNEQFF

V gene: TRBV6-5
J gene: TRBJ2-3
CDR3 protein: CASRDTPSTDTQYF

V gene: TRBV3-1/TRBV3-2
J gene: TRBJ2-4
CDR3 protein: CASSQDRPAAGLNIQYF

V gene: TRBV11-2
J gene: TRBJ1-6
CDR3 protein: CASSLTDTSSALHF

V gene: TRBV7-3
J gene: TRBJ2-1
CDR3 protein: CASSLTFRNEQFF

V gene: TRBV5-4
J gene: TRBJ2-3
CDR3 protein: CASSLPPSGVGTDTQYF

V gene: TRBV3-1/TRBV3-2
J gene: TRBJ2-1
CDR3 protein: CASRSQLGPPYNEQFF

V gene: TRBV7-3
J gene: TRBJ2-7
CDR3 protein: CASSPQSREFDEQYF

V gene: TRBV5-1
J gene: TRBJ1-1
CDR3 protein: CASSPWTGGNTEAFF

V gene: TRBV29-1
J gene: TRBJ1-5
CDR3 protein: CSVGSLNQPQHF

V gene: TRBV6-2/TRBV6-3
J gene: TRBJ2-5
CDR3 protein: CASSKSDTEETQYF

V gene: TRBV5-1
J gene: TRBJ1-3
CDR3 protein: CASRADGDTIYF

V gene: TRBV5-1
J gene: TRBJ1-2
CDR3 protein: CASSSTGDYGYTF

V gene: TRBV4-1
J gene: TRBJ1-6
CDR3 protein: CASSQVVLSNNSPLHF

V gene: TRBV5-5
J gene: TRBJ1-2
CDR3 protein: CASSFQRGDYGYTF

V gene: TRBV6-5
J gene: TRBJ2-5
CDR3 protein: CASSRGQHGQETQYF

V gene: TRBV6-1
J gene: TRBJ1-1
CDR3 protein: CASSETGGLNTEAFF

V gene: TRBV5-4
J gene: TRBJ1-3
CDR3 protein: CASSLQGGDTIYF

V gene: TRBV11-2
J gene: TRBJ2-2
CDR3 protein: CASSLNSGSGELFF

V gene: TRBV10-2
J gene: TRBJ1-2
CDR3 protein: CASSGDTYGYTF

V gene: TRBV3-1/TRBV3-2
J gene: TRBJ2-5
CDR3 protein: CASSQGWTGDPLKETQYF

V gene: TRBV6-5
J gene: TRBJ2-7
CDR3 protein: CASSYSVAGSSYEQYF

V gene: TRBV6-1
J gene: TRBJ2-1
CDR3 protein: CASSESGGLYNEQFF

V gene: TRBV25-1
J gene: TRBJ2-3
CDR3 protein: CASSRPSTSDTQYF

V gene: TRBV6-5
J gene: TRBJ2-7
CDR3 protein: CASSRTSGVSYEQYF

V gene: TRBV12-5
J gene: TRBJ1-6
CDR3 protein: CASGSLPGGSPLHF

V gene: TRBV12-3/TRBV12-4
J gene: TRBJ1-2
CDR3 protein: CASSPGTGYGYTF

V gene: TRBV4-2
J gene: TRBJ2-7
CDR3 protein: CASSQDRDTIVWEQYF

V gene: TRBV12-3/TRBV12-4
J gene: TRBJ2-7
CDR3 protein: CASSRDEGLGQYF

V gene: TRBV28
J gene: TRBJ1-1
CDR3 protein: CASSLIGAGNTEAFF

V gene: TRBV11-1
J gene: TRBJ1-1
CDR3 protein: CASSLVGVNTEAFF

V gene: TRBV7-6
J gene: TRBJ2-7
CDR3 protein: CASSSSPDRTSYEQYF

V gene: TRBV6-1
J gene: TRBJ2-1
CDR3 protein: CASSDNGASGAYNEQFF

V gene: TRBV6-5
J gene: TRBJ1-1
CDR3 protein: CASSYIVNTEAFF

V gene: TRBV3-1/TRBV3-2
J gene: TRBJ2-3
CDR3 protein: CASSQQLAGLTDTQYF

V gene: TRBV6-5
J gene: TRBJ1-2
CDR3 protein: CASSYSFTGVGYGYTF

V gene: TRBV7-6
J gene: TRBJ2-1
CDR3 protein: CASSLIASSYNEQFF

V gene: TRBV7-9
J gene: TRBJ2-5
CDR3 protein: CASRRTGSQETQYF

V gene: TRBV19
J gene: TRBJ1-5
CDR3 protein: CASSIAGNQPQHF

V gene: TRBV18
J gene: TRBJ2-2
CDR3 protein: CASSPPTGGQTGELFF

V gene: TRBV6-5
J gene: TRBJ2-1
CDR3 protein: CASSGVAGGVNEQFF

V gene: TRBV2
J gene: TRBJ1-5
CDR3 protein: CASSGQGSSNQPQHF

V gene: TRBV19
J gene: TRBJ1-6
CDR3 protein: CASTRDTNNSPLHF

V gene: TRBV9
J gene: TRBJ1-4
CDR3 protein: CASSVGAVVGEKLFF

V gene: TRBV7-2
J gene: TRBJ1-2
CDR3 protein: CATRGSQGRGYTF

V gene: TRBV29-1
J gene: TRBJ2-7
CDR3 protein: CSVRPDSSYEQYF

V gene: TRBV2
J gene: TRBJ2-7
CDR3 protein: CASTPSLGQETYEQYF